The 21 T cell receptor beta chains in this list originate from one sample, sequenced in a study of T cells in Graves' hyperthyroidism and ophthalmopathy. The investigators amplified TCR beta CDR3 regions from RNA transcripts. When the TCR CDR3 underwent first-round RT-PCR, the HTBI primer set was used. Using its own MiXCR run on the multiplex PCR reads, TCRdb lists one record per CDR3 protein. Among a few hundred thousand distinct CDR3 sequences listed, about 22% were seen once. Input material: blood. The receptors stem from a woman aged 70-85 years with Graves' ophthalmopathy.

This clonotype has just a few counts. V is TRBV20-1 and J is TRBJ2-7, with D uncertain. The V end lost 0 bases, the J end lost 3 bases, and 3 bases lay between the germline ends. Germline V lookup: CDR1 DFQATT, CDR2 SNEGSKA (reference sequence). This CDR3 region has 11 residues. The CDR3 loop is CSAREHYEQYF. In DNA, the CDR3 is TGCAGTGCTAGAGAACACTACGAGCAGTACTTC.

The J gene is TRBJ2-3, the V gene TRBV18; D is undetermined. The CDR3 is 16 residues long. Germline V lookup: CDR1 KGHSH, CDR2 LQKENI. V was shortened by 0 bases and J by 0 bases, with 10 bases between the two germline ends. CDR3 loop: CASSPPGLESTDTQYF. The CDR3 coding sequence is TGTGCCAGCTCACCACCGGGATTAGAGAGCACAGATACGCAGTATTTT.

This chain links TRBV5-4 with TRBJ2-1, with 10 nucleotides matching TRBD2. V lost 4 bases, J lost 2 bases, and 3 bases stayed unmatched. The germline gives CDR1 SGHNT, CDR2 YYREEE (reference sequence). This CDR3 has 15 amino acids. CDR3 in DNA: TGTGCCAGCAGCCCAAGCGGGAGGGCCTACAATGAGCAGTTCTTC. Residues: CASSPSGRAYNEQFF.

This clonotype turned up a few times. The chain is built from TRBV7-8 and TRBJ1-6; D remains unclear. This CDR3 contains 16 residues. Germline V gene lookup returns CDR1 SGHVS and CDR2 FQNEAQ. Trimming removed 2 bases from V and 0 bases from J, with 8 bases in between. The CDR3 sequence is CASSLTATSYNSPLHF. The CDR3 region has the DNA TGTGCCAGCAGCTTAACGGCCACCTCCTATAATTCACCCCTCCACTTT.

There are a few counts of this clonotype. The chain employs TRBV7-6 and TRBJ2-1; 9 bases match TRBD2. The J segment lost 1 base and the V segment lost 4 bases, leaving 5 bases of the junction unmatched. The CDR3 consists of 16 residues. Germline CDR1 SGHVS, CDR2 FNYEAQ. The CDR3 sequence is CASSSLAGASYNEQFF. For the CDR3, the DNA is TGTGCCAGCAGCTCCTTAGCGGGAGCATCCTACAATGAGCAGTTCTTC.

CDR3 DNA sequence: TGTGCCAGCCTAGGGACTAGCTCGTACACCGGGGAGCTGTTTTTT. Protein sequence: CASLGTSSYTGELFF. This rearrangement joins TRBV2 to TRBJ2-2; 9 bases are shared with TRBD2. The germline V gene has CDR1 SNHLY and CDR2 FYNNEI. Trimming at V came to 8 bases and at J to 3 bases, leaving 7 bases not matched to a gene. CDR3 size: 15 residues.

This clonotype showed up just a few times. V gene TRBV20-1 combines with J gene TRBJ2-1, with D unclear. From germline, CDR1 is DFQATT and CDR2 SNEGSKA (reference sequence). V was shortened by 5 bases and J by 0 bases, with 11 bases between the two germline ends. CDR3 length: 14 amino acids. The CDR3, as DNA: TGCAGTGCTCGGTATTGGAGCTCCTACAATGAGCAGTTCTTC. Translating gives CSARYWSSYNEQFF.

The chain has TRBV28 and TRBJ2-7; 7 bases fit TRBD2. CDR3 length: 15 amino acids. V lost 3 bases to trimming and J lost 4 bases; unmatched junction nucleotides: 9. Per germline, CDR1 MDHEN and CDR2 SYDVKM. CDR3: CASSFPGGSVYEQYF. The CDR3 region has the DNA TGTGCCAGCAGTTTTCCGGGAGGTTCCGTTTACGAGCAGTACTTC.

This chain links TRBV2 with TRBJ2-7, with 8 bases lining up with TRBD2. From germline, CDR1 is SNHLY and CDR2 FYNNEI. After removal of 7 bases from V and 4 bases from J, the junction contained 6 bases not matched to a gene. CDR3 length: 13 amino acids. As DNA, the CDR3 is TGTGCCAGCAATAGCGGGATTGGGTACGAGCAGTACTTC. It is translated as CASNSGIGYEQYF.

The chain is built from TRBV24-1 and TRBJ2-1; 8 nucleotides agree with TRBD2. CDR1 is KGHDR, CDR2 SFDVKD, per germline. With V trimmed by 6 bases and J by 11 bases, 8 bases remained unmatched. This CDR3 is 13 amino acids long. CDR3: CATSRSGGGKQFF. The DNA of the CDR3 is TGTGCCACCAGTAGATCGGGGGGGGGTAAGCAGTTCTTC.

The chain recombines TRBV6-1 with TRBJ2-4, with 9 bases lining up with TRBD2. The CDR3 covers 16 residues. With 7 bases clipped from V and 0 bases from J, the junction kept 7 bases outside the gene matches. Germline assignment: CDR1 MNHNS and CDR2 SASEGT. CDR3 bases: TGTGCCAGCAACAATAGCGGGAGCAGAGCCAAAAACATTCAGTACTTC. It specifies CASNNSGSRAKNIQYF.

V gene TRBV5-1 combines with J gene TRBJ2-7, with unresolved D. Trimming pared 3 bases from V and 6 bases from J, leaving 22 bases between. CDR1 and CDR2 (germline): SGHRS, YFSETQ. This CDR3 spans 16 amino acids. The CDR3 DNA reads TGCGCCAGCAGCTGGACCTCTTTTGGGGTCACCTCCGAGCAGTACTTC. Its protein product is CASSWTSFGVTSEQYF.

V usage is TRBV24-1 and J usage is TRBJ2-3, with D perhaps matching TRBD1 (8 bases). Trimming removed 12 bases from V and 2 bases from J, with 17 bases in between. Germline CDR1 and CDR2: KGHDR and SFDVKD. The CDR3 length is 14 residues. In DNA, the CDR3 is TGTGCCGTAGGACAGGGAGGGTACACAGATACGCAGTATTTT. Translating gives CAVGQGGYTDTQYF.

The CDR3 sequence: CASSFLTVSINTEAFF. The CDR3 DNA follows: TGCGCCAGCAGCTTCCTGACAGTGTCAATAAACACTGAAGCTTTCTTT. This chain uses TRBV5-1 with TRBJ1-1; a possible D gene is TRBD1 (5 bases). The V gene's germline CDR1 is SGHRS and CDR2 YFSETQ. The V gene lost 2 bases and the J gene lost 2 bases, with 16 bases spanning the gap. The CDR3 length is 16 residues.

The gene calls are TRBV5-8 and TRBJ1-2; D is unclear. Germline V gene lookup returns CDR1 SGHTS and CDR2 YDEGEE. The CDR3 length is 14 residues. V was cut by 0 bases and J by 2 bases, with 8 bases left in between. This CDR3 is CASSLAKRNYGYTF. The CDR3 DNA follows: TGTGCCAGCAGCTTGGCCAAGAGAAACTATGGCTACACCTTC.

In its sample, this clonotype was seen a few times. The rearrangement links TRBV18 to TRBJ1-1; D is unclear. Germline V gene lookup returns CDR1 KGHSH and CDR2 LQKENI. CDR3 length: 13 amino acids. The germline V and J ends were trimmed by 3 bases and 1 base, with 6 bases remaining between them. CDR3 DNA sequence: TGTGCCAGCTCACCCGACCAGAACACTGAAGCTTTCTTT. This codes for CASSPDQNTEAFF.

The V call is TRBV2, the J call TRBJ1-1; D is unresolved. V lost 7 bases to trimming and J lost 0 bases, with 15 bases between them. The CDR3 runs to 15 residues. Germline CDR1 reads SNHLY; CDR2 reads FYNNEI. CDR3 loop: CASTLGIPLNTEAFF. CDR3 nucleotide sequence: TGTGCCAGCACCCTAGGGATTCCTTTGAACACTGAAGCTTTCTTT.

This clonotype appeared a few times. V and J are TRBV28 and TRBJ1-6; D not resolved. This CDR3 region has 13 residues. The V and J ends lost 6 bases and 5 bases respectively, with 8 bases between them. Germline V gene data show CDR1 as MDHEN and CDR2 as SYDVKM. As DNA, the CDR3 is TGTGCCAGCAGATCCCTGAATAATTCACCCCTCCACTTT. Protein: CASRSLNNSPLHF.

This clonotype was recorded many times. This sequence joins TRBV6-1 and TRBJ1-2, with D uncertain. Trimming removed 7 bases from V and 5 bases from J, with 17 bases in between. Germline CDR1 is MNHNS and CDR2 is SASEGT. This CDR3 has 14 amino acids. The CDR3 DNA follows: TGTGCCAGCAACCCCAACCGGGGAGGTTATGGCTACACCTTC. Translated: CASNPNRGGYGYTF.

The sample holds a few counts of this clonotype. This chain uses TRBV6-1 with TRBJ1-6; TRBD1 matches at 11 bases. The CDR3 contains 13 residues. Germline CDR1 is MNHNS and CDR2 is SASEGT. The ends lost 8 bases at V and 8 bases at J; junction bases unmatched: 2. CDR3 amino acids: CASGQGAHSPLHF. CDR3 bases: TGTGCCAGCGGACAGGGGGCTCATTCACCCCTCCACTTT.

V usage is TRBV9 and J usage is TRBJ1-4; a possible D gene is TRBD1 (6 bases). In germline, CDR1 is SGDLS, CDR2 YYNGEE. The V and J ends lost 3 bases and 1 base respectively, with 13 bases between them. The CDR3 extends over 16 amino acids. As DNA, the CDR3 is TGTGCCAGCAGCGAGGGGGTTGACGGAACTAATGAAAAACTGTTTTTT. Its protein product is CASSEGVDGTNEKLFF.